The 8 T cell receptor beta chains below come from one sample, sequenced in a study of glioma-infiltrating T cells. Using RNA template, CDR3s of TCR alpha and beta were amplified with iRepertoire arm-PCR. TCRdb re-analysed the multiplex PCR reads in MiXCR, keeping a single row per CDR3 protein. The sample consists of approximately 110,000 distinct CDR3 sequences, 20% to 25% of them appearing once. The sample was glioma tissue, nonneoplastic brain tissue, or PBMCs (not recorded which). The receptor source for this set is a human donor with low-grade glioma or glioblastoma, undergoing nonglioma brain surgery, or in good health (not recorded which).

This clonotype appeared a few times. The rearrangement joins TRBV9 to TRBJ2-1; D unresolved. The CDR3 is made up of 15 amino acids. V was trimmed by 0 bases and J by 5 bases, leaving 12 bases between them. Germline CDR1 SGDLS, CDR2 YYNGEE. The CDR3 region has the DNA TGTGCCAGCAGCGTAGCTACAAGTACTAACAATGAGCAGTTCTTC. Protein product: CASSVATSTNNEQFF.

On this clonotype itself: This may be a read error, as it is one base from a much larger clone. The chain recombines TRBV7-3 with TRBJ2-7; D gene ambiguous. Germline lookup yields CDR1 SGHTA and CDR2 FQGTGA. V lost 1 base and J lost 6, with 22 bases in between. There are 17 residues in the CDR3. In DNA form, the CDR3 reads TGTGCCAGCAGCTTAAAGGGCAGCTTGGGCTCTGCCTGCGAGCAGTACTTC. It codes for CASSLKGSLGSACEQYF.

This clonotype was seen at least ten times. This chain connects TRBV6-2 or TRBV6-3 to TRBJ2-1, with a possible D match to TRBD2 (7 bases). The germline CDR1 and CDR2 sequences are MNHEY and SVGEGT. The V end was cut by 4 bases, the J end by 7 bases, with 17 bases between. The CDR3 spans 15 residues. Written as DNA, the CDR3 is TGTGCCAGCAGTTTACGAGGGGGGGGGTTTAATGAGCAGTTCTTC. Protein: CASSLRGGGFNEQFF.

This clonotype was observed at least ten times. A junction end diverges from the germline sequence, so it may reflect a read error. V and J are TRBV20-1 and TRBJ2-3, with D possibly called TRBD1 or TRBD2 (6 bases each). Per germline, CDR1 DFQATT and CDR2 SNEGSKA (reference sequence). The CDR3 has 15 residues. The CDR3 coding sequence is TGCAGTGCTAGAGAACCAGGGAGGAGGACAGATACGCGGTATTTT. It specifies CSAREPGRRTDTRYF.

The V and J genes are TRBV7-3 and TRBJ1-5, with D hard to call. The CDR3 loop spans 14 amino acids. Trimming cost V 1 base and J 4 bases, with 8 bases left between them. Looked up from germline, CDR1 is SGHTA and CDR2 is FQGTGA. CDR3 loop: CASSLSPTNQPQHF. CDR3 nucleotides: TGTGCCAGCAGCTTAAGCCCGACGAATCAGCCCCAGCATTTT.

A word on this clonotype: A single base separates this from a much larger clone, so it may be a read error. This chain links TRBV4-1 with TRBJ2-1, with TRBD2 matching 10 bases. CDR3 length equals 15 residues. CDR1 MGHRA and CDR2 YSYEKL come from the germline V gene. The V and J ends lost 3 bases and 7 bases, in that order; junction bases with no gene match: 6. In DNA form, the CDR3 reads TGCGCCAGCAGCCAGAGGCTAGCGGGAGTTAATGAGCAGTTCTTC. The encoded protein is CASSQRLAGVNEQFF.

This clonotype was recorded at least ten times. The V call is TRBV6-1, the J call TRBJ1-1, with unresolved D. The V and J ends lost 5 bases and 4 bases respectively, with 11 bases between them. This CDR3 is 13 amino acids long. The germline V gene has CDR1 MNHNS and CDR2 SASEGT. Written as DNA, the CDR3 is TGTGCCAGCAGTCAACTTCTGCCCACTGAAGCTTTCTTT. Translating it yields CASSQLLPTEAFF.

With respect to this clonotype: An end of the junction does not agree with germline; a read error may underlie this. The chain links TRBV25-1 to TRBJ2-7; D is possibly TRBD2 (5 bases). This CDR3 has 16 residues. Germline CDR1 is MGHDK and CDR2 is SYGVNS. CDR3 residues: CASLGSSGKVSCEQYF. CDR3 DNA sequence: TGTGCCAGCCTGGGATCATCGGGAAAGGTTTCCTGCGAGCAGTACTTC.